Listed below are T cell receptor beta chains from one sample, sequenced in a study of technical replicates of blood from a handful of donors. Repertoires were generated with immunoSEQ multiplex PCR, while TCRdb's copy carries only in-frame clones and drops some. In the table there are some 60,000 clones, less than 95% of which are singletons. Input material: PBMCs. The receptors originated from a human donor in good health. Some clones in this sample may be carry-over from other donors' samples. Both conserved end residues are part of each CDR3. Each record gives: CDR3 DNA, CDR3 protein, J gene, D gene, V gene, clone size. The D gene is left open where the match is weak. A row's size may be missing; if present it is once, few, many or a size class.

DNA: TGTGCCAGTACCGACGGGGGCGGGGGGCCTGAAGCTTTCTTT
CDR3: CASTDGGGGPEAFF
J: TRBJ1-1
D: .
V: TRBV19
size: medium-sized

DNA: TGCAGCGTTGACGCGGGCACAGATACGCAGTATTTT
CDR3: CSVDAGTDTQYF
J: TRBJ2-3
D: .
V: TRBV29-1
size: .

DNA: TGTGCCAGCAGGGGGACAGGGTTCGCTGAAGCTTTCTTT
CDR3: CASRGTGFAEAFF
J: TRBJ1-1
D: TRBD1
V: TRBV6-5
size: .

DNA: TGTGCCAGCAGCCCCCAATGGGGACAGGGGGCCTCGGAGACCCAGTACTTC
CDR3: CASSPQWGQGASETQYF
J: TRBJ2-5
D: TRBD1
V: TRBV11-2
size: .

DNA: TGTGCCACCAGCAGACGAGACAGAAACTATGGCTACACCTTC
CDR3: CATSRRDRNYGYTF
J: TRBJ1-2
D: .
V: TRBV15
size: .

DNA: TGTGCCAGCAGCTTAGACGGCGGGAGCACAGATACGCAGTATTTT
CDR3: CASSLDGGSTDTQYF
J: TRBJ2-3
D: .
V: TRBV7-2
size: .

DNA: TGCGCCAGCAGCCCCGGGTCGTACTCTGGGGCCAACGTCCTGACTTTC
CDR3: CASSPGSYSGANVLTF
J: TRBJ2-6
D: .
V: TRBV5-1
size: .

DNA: TGTGCCAGCAGCACCGGAAGGCAGGGGGTAACTGAAGCTTTCTTT
CDR3: CASSTGRQGVTEAFF
J: TRBJ1-1
D: TRBD1
V: TRBV7-9
size: .

DNA: TGTGCCTGGAGTGTACGCCAGGTAGGCAATCAGCCCCAGCATTTT
CDR3: CAWSVRQVGNQPQHF
J: TRBJ1-5
D: .
V: TRBV30
size: .

DNA: TGTGCCAGCAGCGCGAGACCGGGACTAGTTACCGGGGAGCTGTTTTTT
CDR3: CASSARPGLVTGELFF
J: TRBJ2-2
D: TRBD2
V: TRBV9
size: .

DNA: TGTGCCTGGAGTGTAACAGTCAACACTGAAGCTTTCTTT
CDR3: CAWSVTVNTEAFF
J: TRBJ1-1
D: .
V: TRBV30
size: .

DNA: TGTGCCAGCAGTATGAGGACGGGAAATTCACCCCTCCACTTT
CDR3: CASSMRTGNSPLHF
J: TRBJ1-6
D: .
V: TRBV7-9
size: .

DNA: TGTGCCAGCAGCCAAGCAGGGGCGAACACCGGGGAGCTGTTTTTT
CDR3: CASSQAGANTGELFF
J: TRBJ2-2
D: .
V: TRBV4-2
size: .

DNA: TGCGCCAGCAGCCAAAGCGCGAGGGGAGGTGGCGAGCAGTACTTC
CDR3: CASSQSARGGGEQYF
J: TRBJ2-7
D: .
V: TRBV4-3
size: .

DNA: TGTGCCAGCACCCTGGGAGGGGGGGCCTACGAGCAGTACTTC
CDR3: CASTLGGGAYEQYF
J: TRBJ2-7
D: .
V: TRBV7-9
size: .

DNA: TGTGCCAGCAGCTTATCACCGACTAGCGGGAGGGGAAACATTCAGTACTTC
CDR3: CASSLSPTSGRGNIQYF
J: TRBJ2-4
D: TRBD2
V: TRBV7-2
size: .

DNA: TGTGCCAGCAGTGAATTGGCGGGCTCAGATACGCAGTATTTT
CDR3: CASSELAGSDTQYF
J: TRBJ2-3
D: .
V: TRBV6-5
size: .

DNA: TGTGCCAGCAGCTTAGGGGCGGGGAGGTACCAAGAGACCCAGTACTTC
CDR3: CASSLGAGRYQETQYF
J: TRBJ2-5
D: .
V: TRBV7-2
size: .

DNA: TGTGCCAGCAGTTACTCACTAGCGGGAGGGAATTACGAGCAGTACTTC
CDR3: CASSYSLAGGNYEQYF
J: TRBJ2-7
D: TRBD2
V: TRBV6-5
size: .

DNA: TGTGCCAGCAGTTTAGCGGGGGGGCCGTACAATGAGCAGTTCTTC
CDR3: CASSLAGGPYNEQFF
J: TRBJ2-1
D: TRBD2
V: TRBV6-1
size: .

DNA: TGTGCCAGCAGTGAACAGGGGGCGCGGCAGCCCCAGCATTTT
CDR3: CASSEQGARQPQHF
J: TRBJ1-5
D: TRBD1
V: TRBV2
size: .

DNA: TGCGCCAGCAGCGGGGCTTCCTCTGGAAACACCATATATTTT
CDR3: CASSGASSGNTIYF
J: TRBJ1-3
D: .
V: TRBV5-1
size: once

DNA: TGTGCCAGCAGCTTCGCCGGGACAGGGGTACCCTACGAGCAGTACTTC
CDR3: CASSFAGTGVPYEQYF
J: TRBJ2-7
D: TRBD1
V: TRBV7-9
size: .

DNA: TGTGCCAGCAGCAAGGGACTAGCGGGGCTGGGGCAAGAGACCCAGTACTTC
CDR3: CASSKGLAGLGQETQYF
J: TRBJ2-5
D: TRBD2
V: TRBV5-4
size: .

DNA: TGTGCCAGCGGAGGGGGACTAGTTCCCCACGAGCAGTACTTC
CDR3: CASGGGLVPHEQYF
J: TRBJ2-7
D: TRBD2
V: TRBV6-1
size: .

DNA: TGTGCCATTTCCTTTCCGGGACATTCTGCAGCCCTCTATGGCTACACCTTC
CDR3: CAISFPGHSAALYGYTF
J: TRBJ1-2
D: .
V: TRBV19
size: .

DNA: TGTGCCAGCAGCTATAGCGAGGGGGTCGGGCAGCCCCAGCATTTT
CDR3: CASSYSEGVGQPQHF
J: TRBJ1-5
D: .
V: TRBV7-8
size: .

DNA: TGTGCCAGCAGCGTAGCACTAAACAATGAGCAGTTCTTC
CDR3: CASSVALNNEQFF
J: TRBJ2-1
D: .
V: TRBV9
size: .

DNA: TGTGCCAGTAGTATCGGGACAGGGACCTATAATCAGCCCCAGCATTTT
CDR3: CASSIGTGTYNQPQHF
J: TRBJ1-5
D: TRBD1
V: TRBV19
size: .

DNA: TGTGCCAGCAGCCAAGACGTTGGACTTGGAGCCTACGAGCAGTACTTC
CDR3: CASSQDVGLGAYEQYF
J: TRBJ2-7
D: .
V: TRBV4-2
size: .

DNA: TGCAGCGTTGAGCAGGGACTAGCGGGAGGGCCCCACGAGCAGTACTTC
CDR3: CSVEQGLAGGPHEQYF
J: TRBJ2-7
D: TRBD2
V: TRBV29-1
size: .

DNA: TGTGCCAGCAGTTCCTCCCCTAACGGGGAGCTGTTTTTT
CDR3: CASSSSPNGELFF
J: TRBJ2-2
D: .
V: TRBV7-2
size: .

DNA: TGTGCCAGCAGTGACCAGGGACAGGGGCAGCCCCAGCATTTT
CDR3: CASSDQGQGQPQHF
J: TRBJ1-5
D: TRBD1
V: TRBV2
size: .

DNA: TGTGCTAGTGGTTTAGCTTACGAGCAGTACTTC
CDR3: CASGLAYEQYF
J: TRBJ2-7
D: .
V: TRBV12-5
size: .

DNA: TGTGCCAGCAGCTCCCCGGGCTCGAGCGGGAGGGCTGATACGCAGTATTTT
CDR3: CASSSPGSSGRADTQYF
J: TRBJ2-3
D: TRBD2
V: TRBV7-3
size: .

DNA: TGTGCCAGCAGCTTAGGCCTAGGACTAGCGGGGGGGAGCTCCTACAATGAGCAGTTCTTC
CDR3: CASSLGLGLAGGSSYNEQFF
J: TRBJ2-1
D: TRBD2
V: TRBV13
size: .

DNA: TGTGCCAGCAGGCCCGTTACTAGCGGGGCCTACGAGCAGTACTTC
CDR3: CASRPVTSGAYEQYF
J: TRBJ2-7
D: TRBD2
V: TRBV2
size: .

DNA: TGTGCCAGCAGTAAGAGCATACAGGGTCTTGGAAACACCATATATTTT
CDR3: CASSKSIQGLGNTIYF
J: TRBJ1-3
D: .
V: TRBV5-4
size: .

DNA: TGCGCCAGCAGCGCGTCAGGGTTCCATGGCTACACCTTC
CDR3: CASSASGFHGYTF
J: TRBJ1-2
D: .
V: TRBV4-3
size: .

DNA: TGTGCCAGCAGCCCAGGACTAGCGGGGGCCAACAATGAGCAGTTCTTC
CDR3: CASSPGLAGANNEQFF
J: TRBJ2-1
D: TRBD2
V: TRBV4-2
size: .

DNA: TGTGCCAGCAGTGCCTGGCCCAAACCGGCGGGAGAGGATTTTGGCTACACCTTC
CDR3: CASSAWPKPAGEDFGYTF
J: TRBJ1-2
D: .
V: TRBV2
size: .

DNA: TGTGCCAGCCGGGGCGGGGGGGCTTGGAATGAGCAGTTCTTC
CDR3: CASRGGGAWNEQFF
J: TRBJ2-1
D: TRBD2
V: TRBV6-1
size: .

DNA: TGTGCCACCAGCCTAACCGTGGGACTTACCGAGCAGTACTTC
CDR3: CATSLTVGLTEQYF
J: TRBJ2-7
D: .
V: TRBV15
size: .

DNA: TGTGCCAGCTCACCCGAGACAGGGTACAATGAGCAGTTCTTC
CDR3: CASSPETGYNEQFF
J: TRBJ2-1
D: TRBD1
V: TRBV18
size: .

DNA: TGTGCCAGCAGGATACTAGCGGGGGCGCGGGGGGAGACCCAGTACTTC
CDR3: CASRILAGARGETQYF
J: TRBJ2-5
D: TRBD2
V: TRBV2
size: .

DNA: TGTGCCAGCAGCTTAGAGGACAGACCCACTGAAGCTTTCTTT
CDR3: CASSLEDRPTEAFF
J: TRBJ1-1
D: .
V: TRBV7-8
size: .

DNA: TGTGCCAGCTCACCAACCAGGGGACGCACAGATACGCAGTATTTT
CDR3: CASSPTRGRTDTQYF
J: TRBJ2-3
D: .
V: TRBV18
size: .

DNA: TGCGCCAGCAGCTCCCGGGGGGGGGTCGACGAGCAGTACTTC
CDR3: CASSSRGGVDEQYF
J: TRBJ2-7
D: TRBD2
V: TRBV5-1
size: .

DNA: TGTGCCAGCAGAGGCACGGGAGGGCAATACGAGCAGTACTTC
CDR3: CASRGTGGQYEQYF
J: TRBJ2-7
D: TRBD2
V: TRBV7-9
size: .

DNA: TGCGCCAGCAGCCAAGACCCTAGTTGGGGGGAGCTGTTTTTT
CDR3: CASSQDPSWGELFF
J: TRBJ2-2
D: .
V: TRBV4-3
size: .

DNA: TGCGCCAGCAGCCAAGAACGGGGGGGGTCCGACGAGCAGTACTTC
CDR3: CASSQERGGSDEQYF
J: TRBJ2-7
D: TRBD2
V: TRBV4-3
size: .

DNA: TGCAGCGTTACCGACAGGAACACTGAAGCTTTCTTT
CDR3: CSVTDRNTEAFF
J: TRBJ1-1
D: .
V: TRBV29-1
size: .

DNA: TGTGCCAGCAGCGTCGGCAGGGGACGGTACGAGCAGTACTTC
CDR3: CASSVGRGRYEQYF
J: TRBJ2-7
D: .
V: TRBV5-6
size: .

DNA: TGTGCCAGCAGTTACTCGAGTGCCTTTCCCTACGAGCAGTACTTC
CDR3: CASSYSSAFPYEQYF
J: TRBJ2-7
D: .
V: TRBV6-5
size: .